This TCR beta chain is from a study of T cells in Graves' hyperthyroidism and ophthalmopathy. RNA transcripts were the template for amplifying TCR beta CDR3 regions. Carried out on the TCR CDR3, a first-round RT-PCR used the HTBI primer set. TCRdb redid the calling of the multiplex PCR reads with MiXCR, one entry per CDR3 protein. The sample includes roughly 500,000 distinct CDR3 sequences, around 13% seen only once; the top ten take approximately 5.7%. The CDR3 totals 15 residues. V was trimmed by 4 bases and J by 8 bases, leaving 20 bases between them. Per the germline V gene, CDR1 is SGHRS and CDR2 is YFSETQ.

Sequencing was carried out using blood. The TCR was taken from a woman aged 25 to 39 with Graves' hyperthyroidism that later progressed to Graves' ophthalmopathy. The chain has TRBV5-1 and TRBJ2-3; D may be TRBD2 (8 bases). The CDR3 here is CASSVQGDAGGTQYF. CDR3 nucleotide sequence: TGCGCCAGCAGCGTCCAGGGGGACGCGGGGGGTACGCAGTATTTT.